Listed below are T cell receptor beta chains from one sample, sequenced in a study of blood T cell repertoires in COVID-19. The repertoire was sequenced with immunoSEQ multiplex PCR; TCRdb's copy has only in-frame clones and lacks some. The sample contains about 300,000 clones, roughly 89% of which appear only once. The sample taken for sequencing was peripheral blood. These TCRs come from a woman between 25 and 40 years old with COVID-19, enrolled during active disease. The CDR3 runs from the conserved cysteine through the conserved F or W. The order of the fields is CDR3 protein, J gene, V gene.

CASSHRTGASEQYF,TRBJ2-7,TRBV16
CATSRGGLLNTEAFF,TRBJ1-1,TRBV15
CASSPDRVEAFF,TRBJ1-1,TRBV6-5
CASSHDTRPDRAGANVLTF,TRBJ2-6,TRBV4-3
CASSQLTGGSGNQPQHF,TRBJ1-5,TRBV4-1
CAREREPPTYEQYF,TRBJ2-7,TRBV6-5
CASSLQGGQPQHF,TRBJ1-5,TRBV7-8
CASSPEPDADTQYF,TRBJ2-3,TRBV7-3
CASTPRELGNTGELFF,TRBJ2-2,TRBV2
CASTAQGSQPQHF,TRBJ1-5,TRBV6-6
CASSSTSSSSYEQYF,TRBJ2-7,TRBV6-5
CASSEGIFRGSNQPQHF,TRBJ1-5,TRBV19
CASSEDRFQPQHF,TRBJ1-5,TRBV6-1
CSGGTAYEQYF,TRBJ2-7,TRBV29-1
CASSPGQNEKLFF,TRBJ1-4,TRBV18
CATSGGSGGQETQYF,TRBJ2-5,TRBV15
CATSDWGYRGRGGELFF,TRBJ2-2,TRBV24-1
CASSPGTGNQPQHF,TRBJ1-5,TRBV18
CATSDPREGGHQETQYF,TRBJ2-5,TRBV24-1
CASSVGGDSPLHF,TRBJ1-6,TRBV10-1
CASSLGTVYGYTF,TRBJ1-2,TRBV7-9
CASSLASFLGLKLLNTEAFF,TRBJ1-1,TRBV5-4
CASKSGTENTEAFF,TRBJ1-1,TRBV21-1
CASSVGNRVSWGGYTF,TRBJ1-2,TRBV9
CATSGPTHTGGYYGYTF,TRBJ1-2,TRBV24-1
CASSETMSGGAQDTQYF,TRBJ2-3,TRBV6-1
CASSRGLAGSYEQYF,TRBJ2-7,TRBV5-4
CASREIEVREETQYF,TRBJ2-5,TRBV2
CSVVPGGFYEQYF,TRBJ2-7,TRBV29-1
CSASLGVGQPQHF,TRBJ1-5,TRBV20-1
CASSTVNRETREKLFF,TRBJ1-4,TRBV19
CASSPWDRLGNSPLHF,TRBJ1-6,TRBV5-8
CASSPGQLYTEAFF,TRBJ1-1,TRBV7-2
CASSHRPGQGVSLGRQPQHF,TRBJ1-5,TRBV16
CASSQTTGNTEAFF,TRBJ1-1,TRBV7-9
CASREGVGYGYTF,TRBJ1-2,TRBV12-3/TRBV12-4
CASSWGDSSNQPQHF,TRBJ1-5,TRBV5-8
CASSNLPGHIIPQHF,TRBJ1-5,TRBV6-2/TRBV6-3
CASSLDRENLFF,TRBJ2-1,TRBV19
CASSEEAGNLAEAFF,TRBJ1-1,TRBV2